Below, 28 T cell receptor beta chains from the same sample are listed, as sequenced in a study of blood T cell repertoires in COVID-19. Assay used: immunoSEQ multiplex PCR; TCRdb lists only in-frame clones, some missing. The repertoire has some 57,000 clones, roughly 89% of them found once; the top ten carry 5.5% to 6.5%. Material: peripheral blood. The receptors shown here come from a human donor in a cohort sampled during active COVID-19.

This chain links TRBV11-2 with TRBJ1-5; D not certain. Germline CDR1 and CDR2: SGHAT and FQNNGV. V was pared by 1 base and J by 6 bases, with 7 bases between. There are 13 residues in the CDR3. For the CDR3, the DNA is TGTGCCAGCAGCTTAGCCGAAGCTCAGCCCCAGCATTTT. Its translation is CASSLAEAQPQHF.

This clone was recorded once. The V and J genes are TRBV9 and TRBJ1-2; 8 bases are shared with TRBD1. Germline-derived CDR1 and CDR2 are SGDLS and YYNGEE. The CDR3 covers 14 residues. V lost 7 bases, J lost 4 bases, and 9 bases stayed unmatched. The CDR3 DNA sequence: TGTGCCAGCGGAGGGGACAGGCCTTCCTATGGCTACACCTTC. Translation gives CASGGDRPSYGYTF.

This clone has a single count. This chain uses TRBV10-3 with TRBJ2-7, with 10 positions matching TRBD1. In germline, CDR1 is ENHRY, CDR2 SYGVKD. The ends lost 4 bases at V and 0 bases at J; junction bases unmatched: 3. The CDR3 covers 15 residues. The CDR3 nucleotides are TGTGCCATCAGTGGGACAGGGGGATTCTCCTACGAGCAGTACTTC. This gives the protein CAISGTGGFSYEQYF.

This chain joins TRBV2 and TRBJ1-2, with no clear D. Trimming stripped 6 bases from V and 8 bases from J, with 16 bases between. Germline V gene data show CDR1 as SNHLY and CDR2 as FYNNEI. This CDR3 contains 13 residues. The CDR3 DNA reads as TGTGCCAGCAGCGCCGTAGAGGTCGGGGGCTACACCTTC. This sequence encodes CASSAVEVGGYTF.

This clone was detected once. The CDR3 spells CASSLGGGSSDTQYF. DNA for the CDR3: TGTGCCAGCAGCTTAGGAGGCGGTAGCAGCGATACGCAGTATTTT. J is TRBJ2-3 and V is TRBV11-2; no definite D call. The germline V gene has CDR1 SGHAT and CDR2 FQNNGV. V was clipped by 1 base and J by 6 bases, with 14 bases between them. The length of the CDR3 is 15 residues.

DNA for the CDR3: TGTGCCAGCAGTTTAAGCCCCAAACTCGGGGAGCTGTTTTTT. This codes for CASSLSPKLGELFF. The J gene is TRBJ2-2, the V gene TRBV28; D ambiguous. This CDR3 comprises 14 residues. Germline V gene data show CDR1 as MDHEN and CDR2 as SYDVKM. V was trimmed by 2 bases and J by 7 bases, leaving 11 bases between them.

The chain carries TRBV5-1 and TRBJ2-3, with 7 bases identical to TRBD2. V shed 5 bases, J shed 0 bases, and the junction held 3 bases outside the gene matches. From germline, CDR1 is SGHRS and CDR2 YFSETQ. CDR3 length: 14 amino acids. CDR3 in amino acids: CASRRGTSTDTQYF. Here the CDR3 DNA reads TGCGCCAGCAGGCGGGGGACTAGCACAGATACGCAGTATTTT. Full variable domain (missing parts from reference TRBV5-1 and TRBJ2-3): KAGVTQTPRYLIKTRGQQVTLSCSPISGHRSVSWYQQTPGQGLQFLFEYFSETQRNKGNFPGRFSGRQFSNSRSEMNVSTLELGDSALYLCASRRGTSTDTQYFGPGTRLTVL.

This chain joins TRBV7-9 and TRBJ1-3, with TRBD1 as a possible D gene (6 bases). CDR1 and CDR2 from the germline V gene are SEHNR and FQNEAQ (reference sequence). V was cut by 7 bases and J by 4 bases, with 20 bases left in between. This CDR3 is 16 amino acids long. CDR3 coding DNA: TGTGCCAGCAACATATACAGGGAGCGGGGAGGAAACACCATATATTTT. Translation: CASNIYRERGGNTIYF.

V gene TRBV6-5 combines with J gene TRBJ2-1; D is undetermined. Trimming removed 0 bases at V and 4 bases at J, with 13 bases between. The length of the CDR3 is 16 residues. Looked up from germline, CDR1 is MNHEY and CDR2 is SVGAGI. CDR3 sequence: CASSYSAERPYNEQFF. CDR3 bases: TGTGCCAGCAGTTACTCGGCGGAGCGCCCGTACAATGAGCAGTTCTTC.

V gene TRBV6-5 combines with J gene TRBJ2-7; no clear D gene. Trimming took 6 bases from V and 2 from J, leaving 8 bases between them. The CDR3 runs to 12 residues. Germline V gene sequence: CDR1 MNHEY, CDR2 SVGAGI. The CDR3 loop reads CASRNRAYEQYF. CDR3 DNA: TGTGCCAGCAGGAACCGCGCCTACGAGCAGTACTTC.

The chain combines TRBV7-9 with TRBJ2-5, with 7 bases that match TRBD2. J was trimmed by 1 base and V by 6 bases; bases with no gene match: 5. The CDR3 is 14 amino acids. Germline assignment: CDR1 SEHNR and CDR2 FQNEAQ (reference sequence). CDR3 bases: TGTGCCAGCAGTTTCCTAGCGGTCCAAGAGACCCAGTACTTC. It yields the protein CASSFLAVQETQYF.

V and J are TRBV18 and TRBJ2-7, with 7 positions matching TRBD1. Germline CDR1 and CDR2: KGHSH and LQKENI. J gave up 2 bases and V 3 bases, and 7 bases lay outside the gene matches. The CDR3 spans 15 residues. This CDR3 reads CASSPAPTGPYEQYF. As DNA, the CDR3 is TGTGCCAGCTCACCCGCCCCGACAGGGCCCTACGAGCAGTACTTC.

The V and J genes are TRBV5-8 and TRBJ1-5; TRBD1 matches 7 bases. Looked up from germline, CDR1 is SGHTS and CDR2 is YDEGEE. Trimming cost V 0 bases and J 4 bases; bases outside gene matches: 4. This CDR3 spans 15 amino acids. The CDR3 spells CASSLGQGQNQPQHF. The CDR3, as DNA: TGTGCCAGCAGCTTGGGGCAGGGACAGAATCAGCCCCAGCATTTT.

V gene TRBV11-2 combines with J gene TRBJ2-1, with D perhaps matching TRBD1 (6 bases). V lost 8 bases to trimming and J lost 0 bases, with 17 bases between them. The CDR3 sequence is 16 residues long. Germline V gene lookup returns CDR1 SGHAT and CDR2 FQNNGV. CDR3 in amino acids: CASLGAGFSSYNEQFF. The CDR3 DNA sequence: TGTGCCAGCCTGGGGGCGGGCTTTAGCTCCTACAATGAGCAGTTCTTC.

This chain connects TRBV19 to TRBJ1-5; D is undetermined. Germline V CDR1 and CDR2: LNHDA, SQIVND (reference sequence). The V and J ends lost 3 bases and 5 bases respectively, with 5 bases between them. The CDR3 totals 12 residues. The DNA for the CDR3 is TGTGCCAGTAGTATCGGGGATCAGCCCCAGCATTTT. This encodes CASSIGDQPQHF.

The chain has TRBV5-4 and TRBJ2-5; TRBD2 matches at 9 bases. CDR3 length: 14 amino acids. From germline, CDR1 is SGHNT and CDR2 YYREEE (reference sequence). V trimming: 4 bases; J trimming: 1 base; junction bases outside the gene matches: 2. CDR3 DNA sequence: TGTGCCAGCAGCCGTAGCGGGGGCCAAGAGACCCAGTACTTC. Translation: CASSRSGGQETQYF.

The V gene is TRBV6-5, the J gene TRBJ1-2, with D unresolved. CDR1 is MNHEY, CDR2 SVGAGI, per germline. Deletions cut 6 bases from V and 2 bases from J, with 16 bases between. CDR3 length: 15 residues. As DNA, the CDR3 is TGTGCCAGCAGGCTATATTCGACACCGAACTATGGCTACACCTTC. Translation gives CASRLYSTPNYGYTF.

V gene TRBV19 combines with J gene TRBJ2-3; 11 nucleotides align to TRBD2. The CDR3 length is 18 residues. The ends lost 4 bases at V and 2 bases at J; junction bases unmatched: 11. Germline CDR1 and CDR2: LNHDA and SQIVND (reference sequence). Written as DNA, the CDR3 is TGTGCCAGTAGTAACCCCATGACTAGCGGGGCCTTCACAGATACGCAGTATTTT. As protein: CASSNPMTSGAFTDTQYF.

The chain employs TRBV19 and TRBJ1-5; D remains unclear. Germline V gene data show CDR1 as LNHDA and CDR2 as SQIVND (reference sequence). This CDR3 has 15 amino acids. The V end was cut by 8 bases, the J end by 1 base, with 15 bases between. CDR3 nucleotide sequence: TGTGCCAGTCATCCAGGCATTTTGAGCAATCAGCCCCAGCATTTT. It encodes CASHPGILSNQPQHF.

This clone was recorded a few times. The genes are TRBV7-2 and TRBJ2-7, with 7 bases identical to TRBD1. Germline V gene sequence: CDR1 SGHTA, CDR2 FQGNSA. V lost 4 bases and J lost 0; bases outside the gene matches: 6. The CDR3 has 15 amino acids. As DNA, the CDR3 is TGTGCCAGCAGCTCTCGACAGGGAGTCTCCTACGAGCAGTACTTC. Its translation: CASSSRQGVSYEQYF.

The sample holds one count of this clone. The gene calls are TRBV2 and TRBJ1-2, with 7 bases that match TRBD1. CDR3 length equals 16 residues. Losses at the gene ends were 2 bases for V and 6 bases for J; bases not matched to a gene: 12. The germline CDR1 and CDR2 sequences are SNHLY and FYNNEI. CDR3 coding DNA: TGTGCCAGCAGTGAAAGGGGAAGACAGGGACCGAATGGCTACACCTTC. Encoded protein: CASSERGRQGPNGYTF. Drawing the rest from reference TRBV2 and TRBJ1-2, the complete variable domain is EPEVTQTPSHQVTQMGQEVILRCVPISNHLYFYWYRQILGQKVEFLVSFYNNEISEKSEIFDDQFSVERPDGSNFTLKIRSTKLEDSAMYFCASSERGRQGPNGYTFGSGTRLTVV.

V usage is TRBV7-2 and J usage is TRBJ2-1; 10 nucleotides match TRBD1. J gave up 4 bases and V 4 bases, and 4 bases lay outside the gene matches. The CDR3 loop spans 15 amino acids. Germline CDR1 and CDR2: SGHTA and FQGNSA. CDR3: CASSSGQGSYNEQFF. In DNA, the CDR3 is TGTGCCAGCAGCTCGGGACAGGGGTCGTACAATGAGCAGTTCTTC.

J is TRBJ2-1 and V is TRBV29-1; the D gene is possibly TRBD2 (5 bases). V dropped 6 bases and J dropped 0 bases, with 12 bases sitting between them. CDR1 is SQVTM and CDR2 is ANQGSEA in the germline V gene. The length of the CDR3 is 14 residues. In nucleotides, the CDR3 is TGCAGCGTCCAAGCGGAGCGCTCCTACAATGAGCAGTTCTTC. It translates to CSVQAERSYNEQFF.

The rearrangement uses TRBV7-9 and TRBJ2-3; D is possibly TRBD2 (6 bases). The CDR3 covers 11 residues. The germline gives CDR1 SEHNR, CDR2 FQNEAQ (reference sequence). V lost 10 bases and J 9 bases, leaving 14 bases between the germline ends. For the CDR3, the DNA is TGTGCCACGGAGGGGAGTGAGACGCAGTATTTT. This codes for CATEGSETQYF.

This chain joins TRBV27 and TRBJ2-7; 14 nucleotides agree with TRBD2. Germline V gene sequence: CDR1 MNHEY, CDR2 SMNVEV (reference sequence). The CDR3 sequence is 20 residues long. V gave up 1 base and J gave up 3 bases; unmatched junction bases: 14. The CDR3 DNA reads TGTGCCAGCAGTTTATATCCGGTCAGGTTGACTAGCGGGAGGGTCTACGAGCAGTACTTC. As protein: CASSLYPVRLTSGRVYEQYF.

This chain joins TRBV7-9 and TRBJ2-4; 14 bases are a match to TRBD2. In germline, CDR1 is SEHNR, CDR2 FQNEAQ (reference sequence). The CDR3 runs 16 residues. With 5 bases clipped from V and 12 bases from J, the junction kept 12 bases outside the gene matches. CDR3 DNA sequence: TGTGCCAGCAGCGGCGGCAGGGGACTAGCGGGAGTCCCTCAGTACTTC. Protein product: CASSGGRGLAGVPQYF.

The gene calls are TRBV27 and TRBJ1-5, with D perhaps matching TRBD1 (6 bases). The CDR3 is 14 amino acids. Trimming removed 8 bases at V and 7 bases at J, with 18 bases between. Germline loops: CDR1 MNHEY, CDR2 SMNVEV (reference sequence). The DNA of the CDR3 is TGTGCCAGCGGCCGGGACAACTCGGGGCAGCCCCAGCATTTT. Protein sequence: CASGRDNSGQPQHF.

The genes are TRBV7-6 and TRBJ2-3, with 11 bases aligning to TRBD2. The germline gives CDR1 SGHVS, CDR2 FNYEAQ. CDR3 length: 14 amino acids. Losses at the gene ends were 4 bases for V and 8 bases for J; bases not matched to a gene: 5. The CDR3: CASSSRLAGSTQYF. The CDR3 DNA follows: TGTGCCAGCAGCTCCAGACTAGCGGGAAGTACGCAGTATTTT.